Listed here are 13 T cell receptor beta chains from one sample, sequenced in a study of PD-1 blockade in classical Hodgkin lymphoma. All patients experienced relapse after autologous stem cell transplantation, and brentuximab vedotin exposure was variable. TCRdb keeps only in-frame clones here, not all; method: immunoSEQ multiplex PCR. This sample has 45,000 to 55,000 clones, with over 70% found just once. The input for sequencing was peripheral blood mononuclear cells (PBMCs), taken at baseline. These receptors were collected from a human donor with classical Hodgkin lymphoma.

In this sample, this clone turned up once. This rearrangement joins TRBV5-4 to TRBJ2-5, with 8 bases lining up with TRBD2. Per the germline V gene, CDR1 is SGHNT and CDR2 is YYREEE (reference sequence). The CDR3 sequence is 15 residues long. J was trimmed by 1 base and V by 4 bases; bases with no gene match: 6. CDR3 region: CASSRGTRGQETQYF. CDR3 nucleotide sequence: TGTGCCAGCAGCCGCGGGACTAGGGGCCAAGAGACCCAGTACTTC.

This clone was observed once. The chain combines TRBV7-2 with TRBJ1-1; D gene ambiguous. Looked up from germline, CDR1 is SGHTA and CDR2 is FQGNSA. The CDR3 has 14 residues. The V and J ends lost 4 bases and 4 bases respectively, with 13 bases between them. The CDR3 DNA is TGTGCCAGCAGCTCCTTGCTTGGGATCACTGAAGCTTTCTTT. This encodes CASSSLLGITEAFF.

The J gene is TRBJ1-5, the V gene TRBV7-2; D is possibly TRBD1 (5 bases). The CDR3 has 15 amino acids. Trimming stripped 4 bases from V and 0 bases from J, with 10 bases between. Germline V gene sequence: CDR1 SGHTA, CDR2 FQGNSA. The CDR3 sequence is CASSSRADSNQPQHF. Written as DNA, the CDR3 is TGTGCCAGCAGCTCCAGGGCGGATAGCAATCAGCCCCAGCATTTT. Together with reference TRBV7-2 and TRBJ1-5, the CDR3 gives the full variable domain: GAGVSQSPSNKVTEKGKDVELRCDPISGHTALYWYRQSLGQGLEFLIYFQGNSAPDKSGLPSDRFSAERTGGSVSTLTIQRTQQEDSAVYLCASSSRADSNQPQHFGDGTRLSIL.

A few counts support this clone. V usage is TRBV10-2 and J usage is TRBJ2-5, with 7 bases fitting TRBD1. The CDR3 consists of 12 residues. V dropped 10 bases and J dropped 4; count of bases not matched to a gene: 6. The germline CDR1 and CDR2 sequences are WSHSY and SAAADI. The CDR3 DNA follows: TGCGCCACCAGACAGGGTTCAGAGACCCAGTACTTC. Its protein is CATRQGSETQYF.

This chain uses TRBV7-9 with TRBJ1-4; no reliable D call. The CDR3 covers 15 residues. V was shortened by 0 bases and J by 5 bases, with 10 bases between the two germline ends. Germline V gene data show CDR1 as SEHNR and CDR2 as FQNEAQ (reference sequence). DNA for the CDR3: TGTGCCAGCAGCTTAGCGGGCGGACTGAATGAAAAACTGTTTTTT. It codes for CASSLAGGLNEKLFF.

V is TRBV19 and J is TRBJ1-6; TRBD1 agrees at 9 bases. Unmatched junction bases numbered 9, after V lost 6 bases and J lost 6 bases. Germline CDR1 reads LNHDA; CDR2 reads SQIVND (reference sequence). This CDR3 region has 16 residues. CDR3 sequence (DNA): TGTGCCAGTAGCCCGGGGACAGGGTCGGGTAATTCACCCCTCCACTTT. Its translation is CASSPGTGSGNSPLHF.

CDR3: CASSEAGAQETQYF. The DNA of the CDR3 is TGTGCCAGCAGCGAAGCGGGAGCCCAAGAGACCCAGTACTTC. This chain uses TRBV7-9 with TRBJ2-5; TRBD2 matches 8 bases. Germline values: CDR1 SEHNR, CDR2 FQNEAQ (reference sequence). The CDR3 loop spans 14 amino acids. Trimming at V came to 5 bases and at J to 1 base, leaving 3 bases not matched to a gene.

The chain recombines TRBV27 with TRBJ2-2, with D perhaps assigned TRBD1 or TRBD2 (7 bases each). Germline values: CDR1 MNHEY, CDR2 SMNVEV (reference sequence). The germline V and J ends were trimmed by 5 bases and 4 bases, with 20 bases remaining between them. The CDR3 covers 17 residues. In DNA, the CDR3 is TGTGCCAGCAGTACTAAAACCGACAGGGAGGGCACCGGGGAGCTGTTTTTT. Translation: CASSTKTDREGTGELFF.

Only one count was recorded for this clone. The chain couples TRBV28 to TRBJ1-2; weak D call: TRBD1 (6 bases). In germline, CDR1 is MDHEN, CDR2 SYDVKM. Trimming took off 4 bases at V and 5 bases at J, with 14 bases between the two ends. This CDR3 is 14 amino acids long. CDR3 sequence: CASSYGGALYGYTF. The CDR3, as DNA: TGTGCCAGCAGTTATGGGGGGGCCCTTTATGGCTACACCTTC.

This clone was seen a single time. This rearrangement joins TRBV5-1 to TRBJ2-6; D is unresolved. The V and J ends lost 4 bases and 3 bases respectively, with 11 bases between them. The length of the CDR3 is 15 residues. Germline CDR1 is SGHRS and CDR2 is YFSETQ. In DNA form, the CDR3 reads TGCGCCAGCAGCACCCTCATCGATGGGGCCAACGTCCTGACTTTC. This gives the protein CASSTLIDGANVLTF.

In this sample, this clone turned up a few times. This chain uses TRBV10-2 with TRBJ1-1; unclear D gene. V was shortened by 3 bases and J by 2 bases, with 10 bases between the two germline ends. CDR3 length: 14 residues. Per the germline V gene, CDR1 is WSHSY and CDR2 is SAAADI. The CDR3 loop is CASSDEGLNTEAFF. CDR3 in DNA: TGCGCCAGCAGTGACGAGGGTCTTAACACTGAAGCTTTCTTT.

This chain uses TRBV27 with TRBJ2-7; TRBD1 matches 9 bases. CDR3 size: 15 residues. Germline V gene data show CDR1 as MNHEY and CDR2 as SMNVEV (reference sequence). V gave up 6 bases and J gave up 1 base; unmatched junction bases: 7. DNA for the CDR3: TGTGCCAGCAGGGCGGGCGGGACAGGGTCCTACGAGCAGTACTTC. Translating gives CASRAGGTGSYEQYF.

The rearrangement uses TRBV7-2 and TRBJ2-3; TRBD2 aligns across 8 bases. The CDR3 totals 13 residues. The junction had 3 bases not matched to a gene; V was cut back by 5 bases and J by 5 bases. Germline V lookup: CDR1 SGHTA, CDR2 FQGNSA. The CDR3 coding sequence is TGTGCCAGCAGCCTTACTAGCGGAGATACGCAGTATTTT. This gives the protein CASSLTSGDTQYF. Based on the CDR3 plus reference TRBV7-2 and TRBJ2-3, the full variable domain is GAGVSQSPSNKVTEKGKDVELRCDPISGHTALYWYRQSLGQGLEFLIYFQGNSAPDKSGLPSDRFSAERTGGSVSTLTIQRTQQEDSAVYLCASSLTSGDTQYFGPGTRLTVL.